The 26 T cell receptor beta chains listed next were all sequenced from one sample in a study of blood T cell repertoires in COVID-19. Assay used: immunoSEQ multiplex PCR; TCRdb lists only in-frame clones, some missing. The table includes tens of thousands of clones, less than 95% detected once. What was sequenced was peripheral blood. These receptors were taken from a man aged 65 to 79 with acute or convalescent COVID-19.

The CDR3 nucleotides are TGTGCCAAGGAGGGACAGGGTTTCCCCAAGCGGCTAGCGACAGATACGCAGTATTTT. The encoded protein is CAKEGQGFPKRLATDTQYF. The rearrangement joins TRBV27 to TRBJ2-3; 9 bases map to TRBD1. The CDR3 consists of 19 residues. Losses at the gene ends were 10 bases for V and 3 bases for J; bases not matched to a gene: 23. Germline CDR1 reads MNHEY; CDR2 reads SMNVEV (reference sequence).

The rearrangement uses TRBV18 and TRBJ1-5, with 7 bases fitting TRBD1. After removal of 2 bases from V and 6 bases from J, the junction contained 10 bases not matched to a gene. In germline, CDR1 is KGHSH, CDR2 LQKENI. The CDR3 loop spans 16 amino acids. DNA of the CDR3: TGTGCCAGCTCACCAGCGGGGACAGCGGGGGGTCAGCCCCAGCATTTT. This translates into CASSPAGTAGGQPQHF. The full variable domain, rest sourced from reference TRBV18 and TRBJ1-5, is NAGVMQNPRHLVRRRGQEARLRCSPMKGHSHVYWYRQLPEEGLKFMVYLQKENIIDESGMPKERFSAEFPKEGPSILRIQQVVRGDSAAYFCASSPAGTAGGQPQHFGDGTRLSIL.

The chain employs TRBV29-1 and TRBJ2-7, with TRBD1 matching over 7 bases. In germline, CDR1 is SQVTM, CDR2 ANQGSEA. CDR3 length: 13 amino acids. Trimming took 7 bases from V and 0 from J; bases not matched to a gene: 6. Written as DNA, the CDR3 is TGCAGCGCTCAAAGGGACAGCTCCTACGAGCAGTACTTC. It translates to CSAQRDSSYEQYF.

This rearrangement joins TRBV20-1 to TRBJ2-5; 13 bases align to TRBD2. Losses at the gene ends were 3 bases for V and 0 bases for J; bases not matched to a gene: 4. CDR1 and CDR2 (germline): DFQATT, SNEGSKA (reference sequence). CDR3 size: 16 residues. CDR3 region: CSASGGLAGHQETQYF. DNA for the CDR3: TGCAGTGCTAGTGGGGGACTAGCGGGGCACCAAGAGACCCAGTACTTC.

The chain couples TRBV25-1 to TRBJ2-2, with unresolved D. The germline CDR1 and CDR2 sequences are MGHDK and SYGVNS. V was trimmed by 4 bases and J by 5 bases, leaving 11 bases between them. The CDR3 loop spans 14 amino acids. Here the CDR3 DNA reads TGTGCCAGCAGTGGACCCAAGAGGACCGGGGAGCTGTTTTTT. Translation: CASSGPKRTGELFF. Looking up the rest from reference TRBV25-1 and TRBJ2-2 gives the full variable domain: EADIYQTPRYLVIGTGKKITLECSQTMGHDKMYWYQQDPGMELHLIHYSYGVNSTEKGDLSSESTVSRIRTEHFPLTLESARPSHTSQYLCASSGPKRTGELFFGEGSRLTVL.

This clone appeared a single time. The chain employs TRBV5-1 and TRBJ1-2, with TRBD1 identical over 7 bases. Germline trimming cut 2 bases from V and 10 bases from J; bases unmatched to any gene: 8. From germline, CDR1 is SGHRS and CDR2 YFSETQ. This CDR3 region has 13 residues. CDR3 residues: CASSFYQGDHYTF. The CDR3 DNA sequence: TGCGCCAGCAGCTTCTATCAGGGGGATCACTACACCTTC.

The V and J genes are TRBV2 and TRBJ1-6, with D possibly TRBD1 on 5 matching bases. Germline V gene sequence: CDR1 SNHLY, CDR2 FYNNEI. The CDR3 is made up of 15 amino acids. V was trimmed by 6 bases and J by 7 bases, leaving 16 bases between them. The CDR3 sequence: CASRPPGTSNSPLHF. The DNA for the CDR3 is TGTGCCAGCAGGCCTCCCGGGACTTCAAATTCACCCCTCCACTTT.

V and J are TRBV28 and TRBJ1-1, with 9 bases that match TRBD1. Germline CDR1 and CDR2: MDHEN and SYDVKM. V dropped 4 bases and J dropped 9; count of bases not matched to a gene: 6. The CDR3 loop spans 13 amino acids. The CDR3 DNA reads as TGTGCCAGCAGTTACAGGGGGCTCTGGAAAGCTTTCTTT. This sequence encodes CASSYRGLWKAFF.

The chain combines TRBV27 with TRBJ2-7, with unresolved D. The CDR3 is 13 residues long. The V gene lost 5 bases and the J gene lost 2 bases, with 10 bases spanning the gap. The germline CDR1 and CDR2 sequences are MNHEY and SMNVEV (reference sequence). The CDR3 region is CASSRLGPYEQYF. Here the CDR3 DNA reads TGTGCCAGCAGTAGGCTGGGCCCCTACGAGCAGTACTTC.

This sequence joins TRBV4-1 and TRBJ2-7; no definite D call. Trimming stripped 3 bases from V and 0 bases from J, with 15 bases between. Germline V gene sequence: CDR1 MGHRA, CDR2 YSYEKL. The length of the CDR3 is 16 residues. CDR3 coding DNA: TGCGCCAGCAGCCAGATCTCGGGTGCGATCTCCTACGAGCAGTACTTC. It specifies CASSQISGAISYEQYF.

V usage is TRBV28 and J usage is TRBJ1-2, with D perhaps TRBD1 (6 bases). Looked up from germline, CDR1 is MDHEN and CDR2 is SYDVKM. The CDR3 totals 14 residues. V dropped 7 bases and J dropped 4 bases, with 16 bases sitting between them. Here the CDR3 DNA reads TGTGCCAGCAAAGTCAGGGGTTACCTCTATGGCTACACCTTC. Translation: CASKVRGYLYGYTF.

The rearrangement links TRBV19 to TRBJ1-2; no reliable D call. This CDR3 comprises 11 residues. CDR1 and CDR2 from the germline V gene are LNHDA and SQIVND (reference sequence). Trimming shortened V by 8 bases and J by 0 bases, and 4 bases separated the two germline ends. The CDR3 reads CASQANYGYTF. The CDR3 coding sequence is TGTGCCAGTCAGGCTAACTATGGCTACACCTTC.

The chain uses TRBV6-5 and TRBJ2-4, with D possibly TRBD1 on 6 matching bases. The germline CDR1 and CDR2 sequences are MNHEY and SVGAGI. The V gene lost 6 bases and the J gene lost 7 bases, with 13 bases spanning the gap. This CDR3 comprises 13 residues. As DNA, the CDR3 is TGTGCCAGCAGCTCCCTCCAGGGGAACATTCAGTACTTC. Encoded protein: CASSSLQGNIQYF.

This chain joins TRBV2 and TRBJ1-6, with D uncertain. This CDR3 has 11 amino acids. The germline V gene has CDR1 SNHLY and CDR2 FYNNEI. The V gene lost 3 bases and the J gene lost 9 bases, with 3 bases spanning the gap. The CDR3 DNA reads TGTGCCAGCAGTGAGGCTTCACCCCTCCACTTT. It specifies CASSEASPLHF.

The chain has TRBV10-1 and TRBJ2-3; 8 nucleotides agree with TRBD2. Germline CDR1 is WNHNN and CDR2 is SYGVQD (reference sequence). The CDR3 is 16 amino acids. V lost 3 bases and J lost 1; bases outside the gene matches: 6. The CDR3 loop reads CASSDPGLGGTDTQYF. DNA of the CDR3: TGCGCCAGCAGTGATCCGGGACTAGGGGGCACAGATACGCAGTATTTT.

This rearrangement joins TRBV4-1 to TRBJ2-1, with TRBD2 matching 16 bases. Trimming removed 6 bases from V and 8 bases from J; junction bases left unmatched: 7. CDR1 is MGHRA, CDR2 YSYEKL, per germline. The CDR3 consists of 16 residues. The CDR3 is CASSTGLAGGMDEQFF. The DNA of the CDR3 is TGCGCCAGCAGTACGGGACTAGCGGGGGGGATGGATGAGCAGTTCTTC.

The chain has TRBV7-2 and TRBJ1-6; TRBD1 matches 7 bases. The CDR3 extends over 15 amino acids. Germline V gene lookup returns CDR1 SGHTA and CDR2 FQGNSA. Unmatched junction bases numbered 7, after V lost 1 base and J lost 10 bases. The DNA of the CDR3 is TGTGCCAGCAGCTTAGGGATTACAGGGGACTCACCCCTCCACTTT. It encodes CASSLGITGDSPLHF.

The rearrangement joins TRBV18 to TRBJ1-3; D unresolved. Trimming removed 4 bases at V and 0 bases at J, with 13 bases between. The CDR3 sequence is 16 residues long. The germline V gene has CDR1 KGHSH and CDR2 LQKENI. As DNA, the CDR3 is TGTGCCAGCTCACTGAAAAAACAGAACTCTGGAAACACCATATATTTT. This encodes CASSLKKQNSGNTIYF.

The V and J genes are TRBV19 and TRBJ1-3, with 8 bases identical to TRBD1. The CDR3 consists of 14 residues. Trimming took 7 bases from V and 4 from J; bases not matched to a gene: 6. Germline lookup yields CDR1 LNHDA and CDR2 SQIVND (reference sequence). CDR3 sequence: CASNQGARGNTIYF. CDR3 DNA: TGTGCCAGTAACCAGGGGGCGCGAGGAAACACCATATATTTT.

This chain links TRBV24-1 with TRBJ2-1; 9 bases are shared with TRBD2. The CDR3 length is 14 residues. Trimming removed 4 bases from V and 9 bases from J; junction bases left unmatched: 6. Germline V gene sequence: CDR1 KGHDR, CDR2 SFDVKD. This CDR3 reads CATSDGGRAVEQFF. For the CDR3, the DNA is TGTGCCACCAGTGACGGCGGGAGGGCTGTTGAGCAGTTCTTC.

In this sample, this clone turned up once. The rearrangement links TRBV28 to TRBJ2-2, with 8 bases identical to TRBD2. Germline lookup yields CDR1 MDHEN and CDR2 SYDVKM. Trimming cost V 3 bases and J 4 bases; bases outside gene matches: 1. This CDR3 region has 14 residues. For the CDR3, the DNA is TGTGCCAGCAGTTTGAGCGGGGGCACCGGGGAGCTGTTTTTT. As protein: CASSLSGGTGELFF.

The V and J genes are TRBV5-1 and TRBJ2-7; TRBD1 might be the D (5 bases). The CDR3 has 15 residues. Germline V gene data show CDR1 as SGHRS and CDR2 as YFSETQ. Trimming cost V 7 bases and J 5 bases, with 22 bases left between them. The DNA of the CDR3 is TGCGCCAGCTGCGATTCTCCAGGGAACGTCAACGAGCAGTACTTC. The encoded protein is CASCDSPGNVNEQYF.

This chain links TRBV19 with TRBJ2-3; the match to TRBD1 covers 7 bases. Germline loops: CDR1 LNHDA, CDR2 SQIVND (reference sequence). Unmatched junction bases numbered 13, after V lost 11 bases and J lost 5 bases. The CDR3 extends over 14 amino acids. This CDR3 reads CASSPGQVIDTQYF. CDR3 sequence (DNA): TGTGCCTCCAGCCCAGGACAGGTGATAGATACGCAGTATTTT. Full variable domain (outside the CDR3, taken from reference TRBV19 and TRBJ2-3): DGGITQSPKYLFRKEGQNVTLSCEQNLNHDAMYWYRQDPGQGLRLIYYSQIVNDFQKGDIAEGYSVSREKKESFPLTVTSAQKNPTAFYLCASSPGQVIDTQYFGPGTRLTVL.

The genes are TRBV10-1 and TRBJ2-7; 8 positions match TRBD1. CDR1 WNHNN and CDR2 SYGVQD come from the germline V gene (reference sequence). V shed 6 bases and J 2 bases; nucleotides not matched to a gene: 9. The CDR3 is made up of 15 amino acids. CDR3 nucleotide sequence: TGCGCCAGCAGCAAAGGACAGGGAAAAACCTACGAGCAGTACTTC. Amino acid sequence: CASSKGQGKTYEQYF.

V usage is TRBV4-1 and J usage is TRBJ2-2, with a tentative D call TRBD2 (5 bases). Germline values: CDR1 MGHRA, CDR2 YSYEKL. CDR3 size: 17 residues. Between the trimmed V and J ends, which lost 6 bases and 6 bases, there was a span of 23 bases. In nucleotides, the CDR3 is TGCGCCAGCAGTACCAGCCTTTCGGGGTCTTTAGCCGGGGAGCTGTTTTTT. Translating it yields CASSTSLSGSLAGELFF.

The chain joins TRBV28 to TRBJ1-3; no clear D. The CDR3 runs 14 residues. From germline, CDR1 is MDHEN and CDR2 SYDVKM. V lost 7 bases and J lost 4, with 14 bases in between. CDR3 nucleotide sequence: TGTGCCAGCATCCCCGGCCGGAGGGGAAACACCATATATTTT. Translation gives CASIPGRRGNTIYF.